This T cell receptor (beta chain) is drawn from a study of response to subunit inactivated influenza vaccine (dated by TCRdb to 2016 to 2018). Regarding the complete study: Deep quantitative profiling of the T cell receptor repertoire was used in the study to follow responses to a trivalent subunit inactivated influenza vaccine. What the study reported, not specific to this receptor: It was suggested by the authors that each seasonal influenza vaccination may recruit only a limited number of new T cells.

This sample's time point label indicates: around 45 days after influenza vaccine administration. A note on this clonotype: What this receptor recognizes is not known. Base qualities are not at hand, and no much larger clone is one base apart.

Library construction relied on RT-PCR. The instrument was an Illumina HiSeq 2500. The public sequencing data were trimmed at Q25 with fastp and processed into clonotypes with MiXCR by TCRdb, which kept only in-frame beta chains. CDR3 protein sequences are deduplicated, and each keeps its most common genes and DNA. The table for this sample lists around 480,000 distinct CDR3 sequences; approximately 11% of them were counted only once. The leading ten clones occupy more than 10% of the sample. The germline V end is reduced by 6 bases and the J end by 5 bases; junction bases left unmatched: 3. CDR1 and CDR2 were assigned from the germline V gene as SGHTA and FQGTGA. From the cysteine through the phenylalanine, the CDR3 covers 13 amino acids. Just the 39-base CDR3 DNA is kept, in frame starting at base 1.

The sample consisted of PBMCs from blood, taken about 40 days after vaccination. The chain is assembled from TRBV7-3 and TRBJ2-1; 8 of the junction bases match TRBD2. This receptor was taken from a man aged 50-59 years who received an inactivated influenza vaccine. Donor details come from another sample of the same person, matched by shared clones. The CDR3 region: CASSRGLDNEQFF. The nucleotide sequence reads TGTGCCAGCAGTCGGGGACTAGACAATGAGCAGTTCTTC.